The 15 T cell receptor beta chains given below trace back to one sample, sequenced in a study of blood T cell repertoires in COVID-19. Only in-frame clones appear in the TCRdb table, and some are missing; sequencing was by immunoSEQ multiplex PCR. The sample holds roughly 250,000 clones; around 87% are singletons and the top ten take 2% to 3%. The sample comprised peripheral blood. The receptors come from a woman aged 45-65 years with acute or convalescent COVID-19.

V is TRBV6-6 and J is TRBJ2-5; D perhaps matches TRBD2 (6 bases). CDR3 size: 16 residues. Germline values: CDR1 MNHNY, CDR2 SVGAGI (reference sequence). Trimming removed 2 bases from V and 2 bases from J, with 15 bases in between. This CDR3 reads CASSYGGTSRQETQYF. The CDR3 bases are TGTGCCAGCAGTTACGGGGGGACCAGCAGACAAGAGACCCAGTACTTC.

This clone has just one count. The chain joins TRBV7-8 to TRBJ2-2; 9 nucleotides align to TRBD2. The CDR3 sequence is 18 residues long. J was trimmed by 7 bases and V by 1 base; bases with no gene match: 13. Germline CDR1 and CDR2: SGHVS and FQNEAQ. CDR3 residues: CASSLGVSAGGLDGELFF. CDR3 DNA: TGTGCCAGCAGCTTAGGTGTCTCGGCGGGAGGGCTTGACGGGGAGCTGTTTTTT.

The chain links TRBV7-3 to TRBJ2-1; 9 bases map to TRBD2. The CDR3 length is 14 residues. Germline CDR1 is SGHTA and CDR2 is FQGTGA. The V segment lost 5 bases and the J segment 8 bases; nucleotides outside the gene matches: 7. CDR3: CASSAGGLADEQFF. CDR3 coding DNA: TGTGCCAGCAGCGCCGGGGGACTAGCCGATGAGCAGTTCTTC.

The chain has TRBV6-5 and TRBJ2-3; possibly TRBD2 for D (6 bases). CDR1 is MNHEY, CDR2 SVGAGI, per germline. The V end was cut by 8 bases, the J end by 0 bases, with 15 bases between. The CDR3 has 15 amino acids. The CDR3 region is CASRLVLTSTDTQYF. The CDR3, as DNA: TGTGCCAGCCGACTAGTCCTTACTAGCACAGATACGCAGTATTTT.

The chain is built from TRBV28 and TRBJ2-1; 11 nucleotides align to TRBD2. The length of the CDR3 is 15 residues. The V and J ends lost 5 bases and 4 bases, in that order; junction bases with no gene match: 4. The germline V gene has CDR1 MDHEN and CDR2 SYDVKM. The CDR3 is CASSTTSGSYNEQFF. CDR3 in DNA: TGTGCCAGCAGTACAACTAGCGGGAGTTACAATGAGCAGTTCTTC.

This chain joins TRBV20-1 and TRBJ2-7; TRBD2 aligns across 8 bases. Germline-derived CDR1 and CDR2 are DFQATT and SNEGSKA (reference sequence). CDR3 length equals 13 residues. V gave up 3 bases and J gave up 4 bases; unmatched junction bases: 5. Here the CDR3 reads CSASTSGRYEQYF. The CDR3 bases are TGCAGTGCTAGTACTAGCGGAAGGTACGAGCAGTACTTC.

Only one count was recorded for this clone. The chain links TRBV27 to TRBJ1-5; D might be TRBD1 (5 bases). V dropped 6 bases and J dropped 0 bases, with 15 bases sitting between them. Germline V gene lookup returns CDR1 MNHEY and CDR2 SMNVEV (reference sequence). The CDR3 spans 16 residues. DNA for the CDR3: TGTGCCAGCAGCTCCGGCGGGGCCTATAGCAATCAGCCCCAGCATTTT. Protein sequence: CASSSGGAYSNQPQHF.

This chain links TRBV15 with TRBJ2-1, with 7 positions matching TRBD1. J was trimmed by 5 bases and V by 0 bases; bases with no gene match: 4. Germline V lookup: CDR1 LNHNV, CDR2 YYDKDF (reference sequence). The CDR3 length is 15 residues. In nucleotides, the CDR3 is TGTGCCACCAGCAGAGATACGAGGGGGCACAATGAGCAGTTCTTC. Its translation: CATSRDTRGHNEQFF.

This clone was picked up one time. This chain uses TRBV6-6 with TRBJ2-7; 9 bases map to TRBD1. J gave up 7 bases and V 6 bases, and 10 bases lay outside the gene matches. CDR1 MNHNY and CDR2 SVGAGI come from the germline V gene (reference sequence). The CDR3 contains 14 residues. The CDR3 sequence: CASRPTGGTGEQYF. The CDR3 nucleotides are TGTGCCAGCAGGCCGACAGGGGGAACGGGGGAGCAGTACTTC.

This sequence joins TRBV7-9 and TRBJ1-2; D gene ambiguous. The CDR3 has 16 residues. The V gene's germline CDR1 is SEHNR and CDR2 FQNEAQ (reference sequence). V was pared by 2 bases and J by 2 bases, with 15 bases between. CDR3 coding DNA: TGTGCCAGCAGCTTACCGGGATCGAGGGCAAACTATGGCTACACCTTC. Translated: CASSLPGSRANYGYTF.

V gene TRBV5-1 combines with J gene TRBJ2-7, with 7 bases identical to TRBD1. The CDR3 loop spans 13 amino acids. Per germline, CDR1 SGHRS and CDR2 YFSETQ. The V gene end was trimmed by 2 bases and the J gene end by 5 bases; junction bases not matched to a gene: 4. The CDR3 DNA reads TGCGCCAGCAGCTTAGGGCAGGGGGACGAGCAGTACTTC. Translation: CASSLGQGDEQYF. Using reference TRBV5-1 and TRBJ2-7 for the parts outside the CDR3, the full variable domain is KAGVTQTPRYLIKTRGQQVTLSCSPISGHRSVSWYQQTPGQGLQFLFEYFSETQRNKGNFPGRFSGRQFSNSRSEMNVSTLELGDSALYLCASSLGQGDEQYFGPGTRLTVT.

This chain uses TRBV12-3 or TRBV12-4 with TRBJ1-5; D is possibly TRBD1 (6 bases). The CDR3 consists of 13 residues. Trimming removed 6 bases from V and 2 bases from J, with 8 bases in between. CDR3 nucleotide sequence: TGTGCCAGCAGGGACAGCGGCAATCAGCCCCAGCATTTT. It specifies CASRDSGNQPQHF.

This chain connects TRBV6-5 to TRBJ2-5; D is undetermined. Germline lookup yields CDR1 MNHEY and CDR2 SVGAGI. V shed 7 bases and J shed 5 bases, with 11 bases lying between them. The CDR3 sequence is 12 residues long. The CDR3 sequence is CASTTSRETQYF. The CDR3 DNA is TGTGCCAGCACCACGTCTAGGGAGACCCAGTACTTC.

A single count supports this clone. The J gene is TRBJ2-3, the V gene TRBV7-2, with a possible D match to TRBD1 (6 bases). Germline CDR1 and CDR2: SGHTA and FQGNSA. The CDR3 totals 15 residues. Trimming cost V 5 bases and J 5 bases, with 17 bases left between them. Here the CDR3 reads CASSHFRGFVDTQYF. As DNA, the CDR3 is TGTGCCAGCAGCCATTTCAGGGGATTCGTAGATACGCAGTATTTT.

This clone was detected once. The J gene is TRBJ1-2, the V gene TRBV9, with D unclear. Germline CDR1 reads SGDLS; CDR2 reads YYNGEE. Trimming shortened V by 0 bases and J by 2 bases, and 5 bases separated the two germline ends. The CDR3 length is 13 residues. CDR3 sequence: CASSVVANYGYTF. The CDR3 DNA reads as TGTGCCAGCAGCGTAGTAGCGAACTATGGCTACACCTTC.